The 3 T cell receptor beta chains below all came from one sample that was sequenced in a study of T-cell reconstitution after alpha-beta-depleted transplantation in children. Using unique molecular identifiers, the investigators prepared the TCRbeta library. MiXCR was run by TCRdb on the PCR reads, yielding one entry per CDR3 protein. The sample shows fewer than 700,000 distinct CDR3 sequences, approximately 12% of them seen only once. Specimen: PBMCs, mostly from graft donor cells, collected 360 days after TCRalphabeta/CD19-depleted stem cell transplant. The receptors were gathered from a male patient younger than 18 who had a stem cell transplant for acute myeloid leukemia, so the T cells may come from the graft donor.

This clonotype was observed a handful of times. The genes are TRBV7-2 and TRBJ1-1; TRBD1 matches at 8 bases. The CDR3 covers 16 residues. The germline V gene encodes CDR1 SGHTA and CDR2 FQGNSA. J lost 0 bases, V lost 5 bases, and 8 bases had no gene match. The CDR3 loop is CASSPRTGRMNTEAFF. For the CDR3, the DNA is TGTGCCAGCAGCCCCCGGACAGGGCGAATGAACACTGAAGCTTTCTTT.

The chain uses TRBV7-3 and TRBJ1-1; no clear D gene. This CDR3 is built from 17 residues. The germline gives CDR1 SGHTA, CDR2 FQGTGA. V lost 5 bases, J lost 1 base, and 20 bases lay in between. CDR3 sequence reads: CASSLGDPVGPNTEAFF. In DNA form, the CDR3 reads TGTGCCAGCAGCCTTGGCGACCCCGTCGGACCGAACACTGAAGCTTTCTTT.

This clonotype was recorded at least ten times. This chain connects TRBV12-3 or TRBV12-4 to TRBJ2-1; 7 nucleotides align to TRBD2. The CDR3 totals 13 residues. Unmatched junction bases numbered 8, after V lost 3 bases and J lost 12 bases. CDR3 nucleotide sequence: TGTGCCAGCAGTTTGTCTAGCGGCCTGTGGCAGTTCTTC. The encoded protein is CASSLSSGLWQFF.